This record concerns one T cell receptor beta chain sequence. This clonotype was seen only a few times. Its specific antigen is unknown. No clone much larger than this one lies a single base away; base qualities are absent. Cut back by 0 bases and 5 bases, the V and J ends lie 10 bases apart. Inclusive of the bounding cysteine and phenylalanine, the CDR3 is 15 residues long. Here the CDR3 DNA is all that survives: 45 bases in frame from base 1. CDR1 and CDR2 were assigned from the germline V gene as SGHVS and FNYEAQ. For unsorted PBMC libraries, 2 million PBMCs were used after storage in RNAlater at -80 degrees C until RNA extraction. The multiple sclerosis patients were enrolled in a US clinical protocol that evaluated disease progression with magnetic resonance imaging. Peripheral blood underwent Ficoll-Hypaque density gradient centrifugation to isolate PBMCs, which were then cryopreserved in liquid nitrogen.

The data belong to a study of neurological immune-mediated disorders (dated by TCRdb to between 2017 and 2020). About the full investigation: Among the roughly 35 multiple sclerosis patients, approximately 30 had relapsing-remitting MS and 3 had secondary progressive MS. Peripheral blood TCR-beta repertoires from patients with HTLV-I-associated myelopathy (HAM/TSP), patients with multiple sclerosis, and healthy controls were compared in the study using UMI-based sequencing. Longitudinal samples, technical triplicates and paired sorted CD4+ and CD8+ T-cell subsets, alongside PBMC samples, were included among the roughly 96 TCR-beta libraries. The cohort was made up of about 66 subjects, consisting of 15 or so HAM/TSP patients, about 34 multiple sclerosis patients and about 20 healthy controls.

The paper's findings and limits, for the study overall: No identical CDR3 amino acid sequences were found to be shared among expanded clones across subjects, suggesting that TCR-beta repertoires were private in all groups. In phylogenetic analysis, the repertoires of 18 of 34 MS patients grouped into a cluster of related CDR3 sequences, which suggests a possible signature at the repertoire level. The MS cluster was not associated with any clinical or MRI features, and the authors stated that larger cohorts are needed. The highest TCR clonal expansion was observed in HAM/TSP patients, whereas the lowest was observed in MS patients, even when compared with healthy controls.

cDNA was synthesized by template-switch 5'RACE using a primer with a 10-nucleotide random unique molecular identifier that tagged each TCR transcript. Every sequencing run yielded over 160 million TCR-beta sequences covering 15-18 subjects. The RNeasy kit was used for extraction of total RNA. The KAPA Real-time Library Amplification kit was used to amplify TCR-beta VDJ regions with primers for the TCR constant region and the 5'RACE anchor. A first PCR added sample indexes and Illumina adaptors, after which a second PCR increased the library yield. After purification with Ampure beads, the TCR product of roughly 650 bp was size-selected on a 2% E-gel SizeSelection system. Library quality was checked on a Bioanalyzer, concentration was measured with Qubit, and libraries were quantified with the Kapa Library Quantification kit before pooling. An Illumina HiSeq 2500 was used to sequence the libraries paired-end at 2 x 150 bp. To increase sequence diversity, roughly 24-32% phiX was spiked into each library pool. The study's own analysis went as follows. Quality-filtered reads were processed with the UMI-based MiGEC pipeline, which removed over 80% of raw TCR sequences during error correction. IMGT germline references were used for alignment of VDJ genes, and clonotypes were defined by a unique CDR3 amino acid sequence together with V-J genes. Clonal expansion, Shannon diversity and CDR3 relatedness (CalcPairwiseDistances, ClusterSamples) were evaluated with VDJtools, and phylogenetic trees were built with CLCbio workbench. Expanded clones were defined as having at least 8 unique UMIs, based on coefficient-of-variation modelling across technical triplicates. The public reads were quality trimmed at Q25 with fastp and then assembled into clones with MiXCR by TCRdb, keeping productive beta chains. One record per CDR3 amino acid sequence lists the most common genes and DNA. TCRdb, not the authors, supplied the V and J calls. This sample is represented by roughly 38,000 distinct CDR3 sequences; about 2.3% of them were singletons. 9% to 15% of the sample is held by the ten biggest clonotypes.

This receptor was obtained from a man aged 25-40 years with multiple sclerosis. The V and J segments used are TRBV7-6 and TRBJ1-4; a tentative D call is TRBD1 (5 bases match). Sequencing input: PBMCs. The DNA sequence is TGTGCCAGCAGCTTAGCTCGGGGGGTGAATGAAAAACTGTTTTTT. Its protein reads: CASSLARGVNEKLFF.